Each of the 22 T cell receptor beta chains below was sequenced from the same sample in a study of Graves' ophthalmopathy and Graves' hyperthyroidism. Amplifying from RNA transcripts, the study obtained TCR beta CDR3 regions. First-round RT-PCR relied on HTBI primers, and a second-round multiplex PCR came next. TCRdb re-called the multiplex PCR reads through MiXCR, storing one row per CDR3 protein. Among over a million distinct CDR3 sequences, about 40% were seen once, and the ten largest hold 11%. Sample: peripheral blood or thyroid tissue (not recorded which). The receptors were gathered from an adult man with Graves' hyperthyroidism.

About this clonotype itself: With a much larger clone just one base away, this may be a read error. CDR3 DNA: TGTGCCAGCAGTGAAGGGGACGGCTACACCGGGGGGCTGTTTTTT. Residues: CASSEGDGYTGGLFF. V and J are TRBV10-3 and TRBJ2-2, with a weak D call TRBD2 (6 bases). Per the germline V gene, CDR1 is ENHRY and CDR2 is SYGVKD. CDR3 size: 15 residues.

This clonotype was seen ten or more times. The J gene is TRBJ1-5, the V gene TRBV5-1, with TRBD1 identical over 9 bases. The germline CDR1 and CDR2 sequences are SGHRS and YFSETQ. CDR3 size: 15 residues. V gave up 4 bases and J gave up 6 bases; unmatched junction bases: 8. The CDR3 sequence: CASSPGTGKSQPQHF. The CDR3 DNA sequence: TGCGCCAGCAGCCCCGGGACAGGGAAAAGTCAGCCCCAGCATTTT.

This clonotype showed up many times. V gene TRBV29-1 combines with J gene TRBJ2-5, with TRBD1 identical over 9 bases. Germline V lookup: CDR1 SQVTM, CDR2 ANQGSEA. This CDR3 contains 13 residues. V shed 6 bases, J shed 4 bases, and the junction held 6 bases outside the gene matches. The CDR3 loop reads CSVKQGAGETQYF. For the CDR3, the DNA is TGCAGCGTGAAACAGGGGGCAGGAGAGACCCAGTACTTC.

This sequence joins TRBV5-6 and TRBJ2-5, with D unclear. The J call may be in error: the DNA end matches TRBJ2-1 better. This CDR3 is 13 amino acids long. Germline V gene sequence: CDR1 SGHDT, CDR2 YYEEEE. CDR3 protein: CASTIFVAGEQFF. The CDR3 DNA reads as TGTGCCAGCACAATTTTTGTGGCTGGCGAGCAGTTCTTC.

Ten or more counts support this clonotype. The chain couples TRBV6-6 to TRBJ2-5, with 9 bases aligning to TRBD1. CDR1 and CDR2 from the germline V gene are MNHNY and SVGAGI (reference sequence). This CDR3 has 16 residues. The ends lost 3 bases at V and 5 bases at J; junction bases unmatched: 10. The CDR3 region is CASSYIQGATIETQYF. The CDR3 nucleotides read TGTGCCAGCAGTTATATACAGGGGGCAACGATTGAGACCCAGTACTTC.

In this sample, this clonotype turned up many times. V is TRBV11-2 and J is TRBJ2-5; 9 nucleotides agree with TRBD2. The germline V gene encodes CDR1 SGHAT and CDR2 FQNNGV. The CDR3 loop spans 16 amino acids. The ends lost 5 bases at V and 0 bases at J; junction bases unmatched: 7. The CDR3, as DNA: TGTGCCAGCAGCCACGGGACTAGCCGAAACCAAGAGACCCAGTACTTC. The encoded protein is CASSHGTSRNQETQYF.

This clonotype was seen only a few times. The chain carries TRBV5-1 and TRBJ1-2; TRBD1 aligns across 7 bases. Germline V gene lookup returns CDR1 SGHRS and CDR2 YFSETQ. The CDR3 has 14 residues. V lost 0 bases to trimming and J lost 6 bases; unmatched junction nucleotides: 5. DNA for the CDR3: TGCGCCAGCAGCTTGGATGAGGGGGCGAATGGCTACACCTTC. Amino acids: CASSLDEGANGYTF.

The gene calls are TRBV10-3 and TRBJ2-7, with D perhaps matching TRBD1 (6 bases). This CDR3 spans 14 amino acids. The V gene lost 5 bases and the J gene lost 4 bases, with 15 bases spanning the gap. Germline V gene sequence: CDR1 ENHRY, CDR2 SYGVKD. The CDR3 spells CAISYDVGGYEQYF. In DNA, the CDR3 is TGTGCCATCAGTTACGATGTAGGGGGTTACGAGCAGTACTTC.

This clonotype appeared a few times. The chain uses TRBV4-3 and TRBJ2-7; TRBD2 might be the D (6 bases). CDR1 and CDR2 (germline): LGHNA, YSLEER. V shed 1 base and J shed 3 bases, with 10 bases lying between them. The CDR3 has 14 amino acids. The CDR3 DNA is TGCGCCAGCAGCCAAGGCATCGGGGGCTACGAGCAGTACTTC. Translating gives CASSQGIGGYEQYF.

This clonotype showed up just a few times. An end of the junction differs from the germline gene, which may be a read error. This chain links TRBV20-1 with TRBJ1-4, with D tentatively TRBD1 (6 bases). Germline V gene sequence: CDR1 DFQATT, CDR2 SNEGSKA (reference sequence). The CDR3 has 13 residues. The CDR3 DNA follows: TGCGGTGCTAGGAGGACAGTTAATGAAAAACTGTTTTTT. Its translation: CGARRTVNEKLFF.

This clonotype has ten or more counts. This chain joins TRBV7-2 and TRBJ2-7; TRBD2 aligns across 11 bases. V shed 5 bases, J shed 0 bases, and the junction held 18 bases outside the gene matches. CDR1 SGHTA and CDR2 FQGNSA come from the germline V gene. CDR3 size: 20 residues. The CDR3 protein is CASSQEGWTSGSTSSYEQYF. The CDR3 DNA reads TGTGCCAGCAGCCAAGAGGGCTGGACTAGCGGGTCAACGAGCTCCTACGAGCAGTACTTC.

This clonotype was detected many times. The CDR3 region has the DNA TGTGCCAGCAGTGCTGACAGGGTCGAGCAGTACTTC. It specifies CASSADRVEQYF. This chain uses TRBV12-3 or TRBV12-4 with TRBJ2-7; 7 bases match TRBD1. The CDR3 totals 12 residues. Trimming at V came to 5 bases and at J to 6 bases, leaving 4 bases not matched to a gene.

This clonotype occurred many times. The CDR3 DNA follows: TGTGCCACCAGGGGCTTGGACAGAAGAAGAGCAACTAATGAAAAACTGTTTTTT. Encoded protein: CATRGLDRRRATNEKLFF. The chain is built from TRBV24-1 and TRBJ1-4; D might be TRBD1 (6 bases). Germline lookup yields CDR1 KGHDR and CDR2 SFDVKD. V lost 7 bases and J lost 0, with 20 bases in between. The CDR3 extends over 18 amino acids.

This chain joins TRBV20-1 and TRBJ2-7; 11 bases agree with TRBD2. V lost 5 bases to trimming and J lost 3 bases; unmatched junction nucleotides: 12. The length of the CDR3 is 16 residues. The V gene's germline CDR1 is DFQATT and CDR2 SNEGSKA (reference sequence). This CDR3 is CSAVTSGRYRDYEQYF. The CDR3 nucleotides read TGCAGTGCTGTTACTAGCGGGAGATATCGTGACTACGAGCAGTACTTC.

About this clonotype itself: Since a much larger clone is just one base distant, this may be a read error. Because the CDR3 is missing its conserved closing phenylalanine or tryptophan, this is likely a read error. J is TRBJ2-7 and V is TRBV7-8; D is ambiguous. This CDR3 is built from 13 residues. The V and J ends lost 5 bases and 0 bases respectively, with 8 bases between them. CDR1 is SGHVS and CDR2 is FQNEAQ in the germline V gene. The CDR3 protein is CASSIYNSYEQYL. The CDR3, as DNA: TGTGCCAGCAGCATATACAACTCCTACGAGCAGTACCTC.

V is TRBV10-3 and J is TRBJ1-5, with D hard to call. Germline V gives CDR1 ENHRY, CDR2 SYGVKD. Trimming pared 2 bases from V and 1 base from J, leaving 9 bases between. This CDR3 region has 15 residues. CDR3 sequence reads: CAISETVYSNQPQHF. The CDR3 bases are TGTGCCATCAGTGAGACGGTATACAGCAATCAGCCCCAGCATTTT.

This chain joins TRBV15 and TRBJ1-1; D gene uncertain. This CDR3 is built from 17 residues. V was cut by 0 bases and J by 1 base, with 15 bases left in between. Germline-derived CDR1 and CDR2 are LNHNV and YYDKDF (reference sequence). CDR3 sequence: CATSREPGNGPNTEAFF. The CDR3 DNA is TGTGCCACCAGCAGAGAGCCAGGAAACGGCCCGAACACTGAAGCTTTCTTT.

The rearrangement links TRBV7-9 to TRBJ2-2; D is perhaps TRBD1 (6 bases). Germline V gene lookup returns CDR1 SEHNR and CDR2 FQNEAQ (reference sequence). V dropped 0 bases and J dropped 5 bases, with 10 bases sitting between them. The CDR3 has 15 residues. The CDR3 bases are TGTGCCAGCAGCTTAGCGGGGGCAAAGACCGGGGAGCTGTTTTTT. Translated, it gives CASSLAGAKTGELFF.

J is TRBJ1-1 and V is TRBV2; the D gene is possibly TRBD1 (5 bases). The germline V and J ends were trimmed by 6 bases and 1 base, with 21 bases remaining between them. Per germline, CDR1 SNHLY and CDR2 FYNNEI. This CDR3 contains 17 residues. CDR3 DNA sequence: TGTGCCAGCAGCCACCCCGTACACGGGGGTGGGAACACTGAAGCTTTCTTT. Residues: CASSHPVHGGGNTEAFF. The whole variable domain, remainder taken from reference TRBV2 and TRBJ1-1, is EPEVTQTPSHQVTQMGQEVILRCVPISNHLYFYWYRQILGQKVEFLVSFYNNEISEKSEIFDDQFSVERPDGSNFTLKIRSTKLEDSAMYFCASSHPVHGGGNTEAFFGQGTRLTVV.

The rearrangement joins TRBV19 to TRBJ1-2; 7 bases match TRBD1. J was trimmed by 4 bases and V by 3 bases; bases with no gene match: 8. The CDR3 consists of 15 residues. Germline CDR1 is LNHDA and CDR2 is SQIVND (reference sequence). The DNA of the CDR3 is TGTGCCAGTAGTATGGGGCCAGGGGGAAGCTATGGCTACACCTTC. It specifies CASSMGPGGSYGYTF.

This clonotype was seen a few times. The chain joins TRBV19 to TRBJ2-5; D unclear. Trimming removed 5 bases at V and 5 bases at J, with 18 bases between. Germline CDR1 and CDR2: LNHDA and SQIVND (reference sequence). This CDR3 spans 15 amino acids. The CDR3, as DNA: TGTGCCAGTAGTTCCCGAAATGTGGCGCCGGAGACCCAGTACTTC. Residues: CASSSRNVAPETQYF.

V and J are TRBV10-3 and TRBJ2-3; D ambiguous. Trimming took off 5 bases at V and 6 bases at J, with 6 bases between the two ends. The CDR3 contains 11 residues. Looked up from germline, CDR1 is ENHRY and CDR2 is SYGVKD. The CDR3 sequence: CAISSADTQYF. The CDR3 coding sequence is TGTGCCATCAGTTCAGCGGATACGCAGTATTTT.